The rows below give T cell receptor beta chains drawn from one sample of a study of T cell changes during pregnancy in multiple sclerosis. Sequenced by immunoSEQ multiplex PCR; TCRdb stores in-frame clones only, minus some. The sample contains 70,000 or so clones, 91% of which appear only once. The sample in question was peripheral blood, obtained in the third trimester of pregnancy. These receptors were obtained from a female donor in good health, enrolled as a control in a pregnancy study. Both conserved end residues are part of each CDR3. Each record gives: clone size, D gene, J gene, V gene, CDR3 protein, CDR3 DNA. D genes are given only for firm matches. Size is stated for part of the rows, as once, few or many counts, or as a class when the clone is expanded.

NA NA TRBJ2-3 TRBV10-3 CAIRASDTSTDTQYF TGTGCCATCAGGGCTAGCGACACTAGCACAGATACGCAGTATTTT
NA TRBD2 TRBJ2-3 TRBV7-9 CASSSDSSGRTDTQYF TGTGCCAGCAGCTCCGATTCTAGCGGACGCACAGATACGCAGTATTTT
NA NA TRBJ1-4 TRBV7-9 CASSVAKSGEKLFF TGTGCCAGCAGCGTAGCGAAATCCGGTGAAAAACTGTTTTTT
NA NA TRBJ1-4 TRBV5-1 CASSRDMNNEKLFF TGCGCCAGCAGCCGGGACATGAATAATGAAAAACTGTTTTTT
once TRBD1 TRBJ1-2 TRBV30 CAWSVGTGGDYGYTF TGTGCCTGGAGTGTTGGGACAGGGGGGGACTATGGCTACACCTTC
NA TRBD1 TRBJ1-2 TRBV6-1 CASSHGQGGNGYTF TGTGCCAGCAGTCACGGACAGGGGGGGAATGGCTACACCTTC
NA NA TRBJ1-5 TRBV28 CAINFGGFHQPQHF TGTGCCATCAATTTTGGAGGGTTTCATCAGCCCCAGCATTTT
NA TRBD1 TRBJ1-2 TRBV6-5 CASGRGGQSYGGYTF TGTGCCAGCGGGCGGGGGGGACAGAGTTATGGTGGCTACACCTTC
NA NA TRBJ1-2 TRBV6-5 CASSPRDNFISYTF TGTGCCAGCAGTCCCCGGGACAACTTCATTAGCTACACCTTC
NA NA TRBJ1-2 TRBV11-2 CASSLDPSYGYTF TGTGCCAGCAGCTTAGATCCCTCTTATGGCTACACCTTC
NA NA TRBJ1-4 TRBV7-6 CASSLSGGTNEKLFF TGTGCCAGCAGCTTATCGGGGGGTACTAATGAAAAACTGTTTTTT
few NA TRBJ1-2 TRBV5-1 CASSFGVGGSGYTF TGCGCCAGCAGCTTCGGGGTTGGCGGAAGTGGCTACACCTTC
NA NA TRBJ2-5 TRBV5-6 CASSLEPGEETQYF TGTGCCAGCAGCTTGGAGCCGGGTGAGGAGACCCAGTACTTC
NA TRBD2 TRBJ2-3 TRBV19 CASSPLPRSGGGVRRYF TGTGCCAGTAGTCCACTGCCCAGGAGCGGGGGAGGGGTACGTAGATATTTT
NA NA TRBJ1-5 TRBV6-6 CASRGDSFNQPQHF TGTGCCAGCAGAGGCGACTCCTTCAATCAGCCCCAGCATTTT
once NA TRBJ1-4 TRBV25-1 CASSLAGREKLFF TGTGCCAGTTCTCTGGCGGGGCGTGAAAAACTGTTTTTT
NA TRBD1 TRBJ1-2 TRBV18 CASSPPGQGDHSHGYTF TGTGCCAGCTCACCACCGGGACAGGGCGATCACTCCCATGGCTACACCTTC
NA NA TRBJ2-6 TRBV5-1 CASSPGRGTGANVLTF TGCGCCAGCAGCCCCGGTCGGGGTACTGGGGCCAACGTCCTGACTTTC
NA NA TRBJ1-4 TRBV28 CASSLIAGTRLNEKLFF TGTGCCAGCAGTTTAATAGCGGGGACACGGCTTAATGAAAAACTGTTTTTT
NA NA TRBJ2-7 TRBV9 CASSVYGQGGYEQYF TGTGCCAGCAGCGTATATGGCCAGGGAGGCTACGAGCAGTACTTC
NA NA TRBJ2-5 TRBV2 CASTQGWETQYF TGTGCCAGCACCCAGGGTTGGGAGACCCAGTACTTC
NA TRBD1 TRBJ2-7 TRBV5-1 CASSYWTGPNEQYF TGCGCCAGCAGCTACTGGACAGGGCCCAACGAGCAGTACTTC
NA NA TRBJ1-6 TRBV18 CASSLWGRLRSPLHF TGTGCCAGCTCACTTTGGGGCAGACTTCGCTCACCCCTCCACTTT
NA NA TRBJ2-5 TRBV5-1 CASSLVGHETQYF TGCGCCAGCAGCTTGGTTGGGCACGAGACCCAGTACTTC
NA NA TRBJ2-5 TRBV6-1 CASSAGGTRGVKGTQYF TGTGCCAGCAGTGCAGGCGGGACTCGGGGTGTGAAGGGGACCCAGTACTTC
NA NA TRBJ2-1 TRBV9 CASSVATRGFNEQFF TGTGCCAGCAGCGTAGCTACGAGGGGGTTCAATGAGCAGTTCTTC
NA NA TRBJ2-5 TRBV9 CASSSGVEQETQYF TGTGCCAGCAGCTCCGGGGTGGAGCAAGAGACCCAGTACTTC
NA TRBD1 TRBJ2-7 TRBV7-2 CASSLYRGRDEQYF TGTGCCAGCAGCTTGTACAGGGGGCGGGACGAGCAGTACTTC
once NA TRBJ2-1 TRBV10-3 CATTIDRNSYNEQFF TGTGCCACCACTATAGACCGCAACTCCTACAATGAGCAGTTCTTC
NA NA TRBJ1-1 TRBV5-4 CASSPLEGYTEAFF TGTGCCAGCAGCCCCCTTGAGGGTTATACTGAAGCTTTCTTT
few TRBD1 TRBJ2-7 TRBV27 CASRGPGQVGYEQYF TGTGCCAGCAGAGGTCCGGGACAGGTAGGCTACGAGCAGTACTTC
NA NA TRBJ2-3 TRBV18 CASSPPRGSKTDTQYF TGTGCCAGCTCACCACCGCGGGGAAGTAAGACAGATACGCAGTATTTT
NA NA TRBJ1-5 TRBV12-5 CASVTQGSGNQPQHF TGTGCTAGTGTTACTCAGGGGAGTGGCAATCAGCCCCAGCATTTT
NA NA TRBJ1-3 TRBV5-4 CASSLGQAGNTIYF TGTGCCAGCAGCTTGGGACAGGCTGGAAACACCATATATTTT
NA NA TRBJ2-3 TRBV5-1 CASSLDQGGTSTDTQYF TGCGCCAGCAGCCTGGACCAGGGGGGAACGAGCACAGATACGCAGTATTTT
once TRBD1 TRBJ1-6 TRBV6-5 CASSSRTGSNSPLHF TGTGCCAGCAGTTCCCGGACAGGGTCTAATTCACCCCTCCACTTT
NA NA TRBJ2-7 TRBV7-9 CASSLSGGLWRWDF TGTGCCAGCAGCTTAAGCGGCGGCCTTTGGAGATGGGACTTC
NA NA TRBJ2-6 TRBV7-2 CASSSQVSGANVLTF TGTGCCAGCAGCTCCCAGGTCTCTGGGGCCAACGTCCTGACTTTC
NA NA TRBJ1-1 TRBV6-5 CASSGGHSPNTEAFF TGTGCCAGCAGTGGGGGACACTCTCCGAACACTGAAGCTTTCTTT
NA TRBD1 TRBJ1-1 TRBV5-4 CASSRGQGMNTEAFF TGTGCCAGCAGCCGTGGACAGGGAATGAACACTGAAGCTTTCTTT
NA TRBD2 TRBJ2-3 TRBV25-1 CASSLTSGGATDTQYF TGTGCCAGCTCCCTGACTAGCGGGGGGGCAACAGATACGCAGTATTTT
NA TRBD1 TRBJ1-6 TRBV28 CASSFRDRSSYNSPLHF TGTGCCAGCAGTTTCCGGGACAGGAGCTCCTATAATTCACCCCTCCACTTT
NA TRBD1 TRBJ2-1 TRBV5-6 CASSLGQGIYNEQFF TGTGCCAGCAGCTTGGGACAGGGCATATACAATGAGCAGTTCTTC
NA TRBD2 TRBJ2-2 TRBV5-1 CASSLQASGGATGELFF TGCGCCAGCAGCCTGCAAGCGAGCGGGGGGGCCACCGGGGAGCTGTTTTTT
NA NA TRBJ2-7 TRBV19 CASTPAGSYEQYF TGTGCCAGTACCCCGGCGGGCTCCTACGAGCAGTACTTC
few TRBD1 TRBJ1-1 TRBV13 CASSHRGGSTEAFF TGTGCCAGCAGCCACAGGGGGGGGTCCACTGAAGCTTTCTTT
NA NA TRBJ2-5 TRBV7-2 CASSLGSGGPKYF TGTGCCAGCAGCTTAGGCAGCGGCGGCCCCAAGTACTTC
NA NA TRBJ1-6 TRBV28 CASSYNRAGEALHF TGTGCCAGCAGTTACAACAGGGCCGGAGAAGCCCTCCACTTT
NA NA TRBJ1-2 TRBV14 CASSQATGPYGYTF TGTGCCAGCAGCCAAGCTACAGGACCCTATGGCTACACCTTC
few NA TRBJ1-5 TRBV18 CASSPGGANQPQHF TGTGCCAGCTCACCGGGTGGGGCCAATCAGCCCCAGCATTTT
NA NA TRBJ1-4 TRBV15 CATSRDRRGGNEKLFF TGTGCCACCAGCAGAGATCGTCGGGGAGGGAATGAAAAACTGTTTTTT
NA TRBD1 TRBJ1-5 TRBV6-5 CASSYSSRGTNQPQHF TGTGCCAGCAGTTACTCGTCCAGGGGGACCAATCAGCCCCAGCATTTT
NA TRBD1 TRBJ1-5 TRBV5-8 CASSSGQGVRSNQPQHF TGTGCCAGCAGCTCAGGACAGGGAGTCAGGAGCAATCAGCCCCAGCATTTT